Listed below are T cell receptor beta chains from one sample, sequenced in a study of glioma-infiltrating T cells. From the multiplex PCR reads, TCRdb called clonotypes with MiXCR, one entry per CDR3 protein. The sample lists more than 95,000 distinct CDR3 sequences; roughly 24% were seen once. Sequenced material: glioma tissue, nonneoplastic brain tissue, or PBMCs (not recorded which). These receptors were collected from a human donor with low-grade glioma or glioblastoma, undergoing nonglioma brain surgery, or in good health (not recorded which). Each CDR3 is given with its conserved first and last residue. The D gene is left open where the match is weak. Clone size is stated in some rows and not others, as once, few, many or a class when expanded.

TRBV7-2	TRBD2	TRBJ2-7	-	TGTGCCAGCAGCTTAGGGTCCATCGTAACTACTAGCGGCTACGAGCAGTACTTC	CASSLGSIVTTSGYEQYF
TRBV5-1	TRBD1	TRBJ1-1	-	TGCGCCAGCAGCGACCGGACAGGGCCCACTGAAGCTTTCTTT	CASSDRTGPTEAFF
TRBV3-1	-	TRBJ1-5	many	TGTGCCAGCAGCCTACAGGGAGATCAGCCCCAGCATTTT	CASSLQGDQPQHF
TRBV6-1	-	TRBJ1-6	few	TGTACCAGCAGTCTTACAGGGTACCCGGCCAATTCACCCCTCCACTTT	CTSSLTGYPANSPLHF
TRBV6-1	-	TRBJ1-1	many	TGTGCCAGCAGTAGGACTGGGTACACTGAAGCTTTCTTT	CASSRTGYTEAFF
TRBV18	-	TRBJ2-2	many	TGTGCCAGCTCACCCAGGTGGACAGCGAACACCGGGGAGCTGTTTTTT	CASSPRWTANTGELFF
TRBV15	TRBD2	TRBJ2-1	many	TGTGCCACCAGCAGAGAGATCACTAGCGGGAGCGATGAGCAGTTCTTC	CATSREITSGSDEQFF
TRBV12-3/TRBV12-4	TRBD1	TRBJ2-3	many	TGTGCCAGCAGCCCGGGACAGGGGATAGTGGATACGCAGTATTTT	CASSPGQGIVDTQYF
TRBV15	TRBD1	TRBJ1-2	many	TGTGCCACCAGCAGAGATCTTGAACAGGGGAATGGCTACACCTTC	CATSRDLEQGNGYTF
TRBV4-3	-	TRBJ2-3	many	TGCGCCAGCAGCCAAGGCATTAAGTGGCGCAGCCCGCGTGCAGATACGCAGTATTTT	CASSQGIKWRSPRADTQYF
TRBV4-1	TRBD2	TRBJ2-5	many	TGCGCCAGCAGACCCTTGGGACTAGCGGGAGGGTTGGAAGGGGAGACCCAGTACTTC	CASRPLGLAGGLEGETQYF
TRBV7-2	-	TRBJ2-5	many	TGTGCCAGCACCATCCGGGCACGGGACTTCAAGACCCAGTACTTC	CASTIRARDFKTQYF
TRBV4-1	TRBD2	TRBJ2-2	few	TGCGCCAGCAGCCAAAAACCACCGGGACTAGCGGTGAACACCGGGGAGCTGTTTTTT	CASSQKPPGLAVNTGELFF
TRBV4-1	-	TRBJ1-1	-	TGCGCCAGCACCCAAGATCATGGGATAGGCGACACTGAAGCTTTCTTT	CASTQDHGIGDTEAFF
TRBV19	-	TRBJ2-1	many	TGTGCCAGTACCCCTGCCGGGACACATAATGAGCAGTTCTTC	CASTPAGTHNEQFF
TRBV7-6	TRBD2	TRBJ2-5	many	TGTGCCAGCAGCCCCGGGCTGGGACTAGCTACGGGAGAGACCCAGTACTTC	CASSPGLGLATGETQYF
TRBV6-1	-	TRBJ2-1	many	TGTGCCAGCAGGGACTCCTACAATGAGCAGTTCTTC	CASRDSYNEQFF
TRBV20-1	TRBD2	TRBJ2-3	many	TGCAGTGCTATGCCCGGGCTAGCGGGAGACGTAATATCCACAGATACGCAGTATTTT	CSAMPGLAGDVISTDTQYF
TRBV29-1	-	TRBJ2-5	many	TGCAGCGTCTCAGTTGGGACCCCATCCTTC	CSVSVGTPSF
TRBV7-9	-	TRBJ1-4	few	TGTGCCAGCAGCCCCACCAGATCAACTAATGAAAAACCGTTTTTT	CASSPTRSTNEKPFF
TRBV4-3	TRBD2	TRBJ2-1	-	TGCGCCAGCATCCCAGGGCCCGGACTAGCGGGAGATGAGCAGTTCTTC	CASIPGPGLAGDEQFF
TRBV27	-	TRBJ1-5	-	TGTGCCAGCAATTTTGGTAGGAATCAGCCCCAGCATTTT	CASNFGRNQPQHF
TRBV6-2/TRBV6-3	-	TRBJ1-2	many	TGTGCCAGCAGTTACCCAGGACGATACTATGGCTACACCTTC	CASSYPGRYYGYTF
TRBV29-1	-	TRBJ2-2	few	TGCAGCGTTGGGACCTCCCTAGGCCGGGAGCTGTTTTTT	CSVGTSLGRELFF
TRBV19	-	TRBJ2-3	many	TGTGCCAGTAGTATGCAGGTACCAGATACGCAGTATTTT	CASSMQVPDTQYF
TRBV3-1	-	TRBJ1-1	-	TGTGCCAGCAGCCAACGAAAAGGGACTGGCTACACTGAAGCTTTCTTT	CASSQRKGTGYTEAFF
TRBV20-1	TRBD1	TRBJ1-2	many	TGCAGTGCTGTCCCCGGTGGAGGGGGCCACTATGGCTACACCTTC	CSAVPGGGGHYGYTF
TRBV15	-	TRBJ2-3	-	TGTTCCACCAGCAGAGATAGCGCCAAAGATACGCAGTATTTT	CSTSRDSAKDTQYF
TRBV12-3/TRBV12-4	TRBD1	TRBJ1-1	many	TGTGCCAGCAGTGCGCAGGGGGCCCCCACTGAAGCTTTCTTT	CASSAQGAPTEAFF
TRBV12-3/TRBV12-4	TRBD1	TRBJ2-1	-	TGTGCCAGCAGACCCCTGACAGGGTGGGAGCAGTTCTTC	CASRPLTGWEQFF
TRBV27	-	TRBJ2-3	many	TGTGCCAGCAGTCCGTACTTAACAGGGTTCGCAGATACGCAGTATTTT	CASSPYLTGFADTQYF
TRBV3-1	-	TRBJ2-1	many	TGTGCCAGCAGCCAAGGGGGCCCCATGTATTCTAGGTATGGTGAGCAGTTCTTC	CASSQGGPMYSRYGEQFF